This T cell receptor beta chain was identified during a study of cytomegalovirus exposure and HLA in healthy donors. Study summary: An early release of data contained 70 million to 95 million unique TCRs, which came from HLA-typed donors.

Vbeta (60) and Jbeta (13) primers were used in the PCR. Data came from immunoSEQ multiplex PCR; TCRdb stores just in-frame clones and leaves some out. Of roughly 150,000 clones listed, 75% to 80% are singletons. The source material was PBMCs. The TCR sequence derives from a male donor in good health and CMV-seronegative.

Here the CDR3 reads CASSPLLDRAGGYTF. CDR3 in DNA: TGTGCCAGCAGCCCACTTCTGGACAGGGCTGGTGGCTACACCTTC. The chain combines TRBV7-3 with TRBJ1-2; TRBD1 matches 8 bases. CDR1 is SGHTA, CDR2 FQGTGA, per germline. The CDR3 length is 15 residues. Trimming took 5 bases from V and 7 from J; bases not matched to a gene: 12.